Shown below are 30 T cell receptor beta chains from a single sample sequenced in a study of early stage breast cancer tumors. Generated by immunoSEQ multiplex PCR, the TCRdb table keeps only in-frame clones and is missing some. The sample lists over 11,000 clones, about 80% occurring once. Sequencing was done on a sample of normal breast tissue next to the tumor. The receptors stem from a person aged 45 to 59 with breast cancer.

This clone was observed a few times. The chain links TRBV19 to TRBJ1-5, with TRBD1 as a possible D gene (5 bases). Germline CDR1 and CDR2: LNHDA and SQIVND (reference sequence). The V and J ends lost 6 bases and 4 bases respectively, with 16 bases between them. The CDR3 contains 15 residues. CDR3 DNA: TGTGCCAGTAGGGCCGGGACCCAAGCTAATCAGCCCCAGCATTTT. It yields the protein CASRAGTQANQPQHF. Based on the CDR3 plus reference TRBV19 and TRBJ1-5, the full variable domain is DGGITQSPKYLFRKEGQNVTLSCEQNLNHDAMYWYRQDPGQGLRLIYYSQIVNDFQKGDIAEGYSVSREKKESFPLTVTSAQKNPTAFYLCASRAGTQANQPQHFGDGTRLSIL.

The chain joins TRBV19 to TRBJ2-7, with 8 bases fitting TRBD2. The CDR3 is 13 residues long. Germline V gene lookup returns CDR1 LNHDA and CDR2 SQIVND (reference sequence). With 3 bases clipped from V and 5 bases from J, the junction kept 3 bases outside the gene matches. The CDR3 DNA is TGTGCCAGTAGTATCAGCGGGAGTCACGAGCAGTACTTC. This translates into CASSISGSHEQYF.

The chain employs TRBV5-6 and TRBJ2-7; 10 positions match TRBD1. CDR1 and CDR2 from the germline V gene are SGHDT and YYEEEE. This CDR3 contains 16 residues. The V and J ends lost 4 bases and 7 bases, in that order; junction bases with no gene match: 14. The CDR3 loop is CASSTPPGQGLREQYF. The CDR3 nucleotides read TGTGCCAGCAGCACCCCCCCGGGACAGGGGTTACGGGAGCAGTACTTC.

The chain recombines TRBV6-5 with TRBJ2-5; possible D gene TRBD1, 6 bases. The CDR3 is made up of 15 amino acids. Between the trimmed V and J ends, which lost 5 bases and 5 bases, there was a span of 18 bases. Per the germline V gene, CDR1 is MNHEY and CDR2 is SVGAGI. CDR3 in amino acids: CASSPVQGPVETQYF. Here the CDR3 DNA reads TGTGCCAGCAGTCCCGTACAGGGTCCCGTGGAGACCCAGTACTTC.

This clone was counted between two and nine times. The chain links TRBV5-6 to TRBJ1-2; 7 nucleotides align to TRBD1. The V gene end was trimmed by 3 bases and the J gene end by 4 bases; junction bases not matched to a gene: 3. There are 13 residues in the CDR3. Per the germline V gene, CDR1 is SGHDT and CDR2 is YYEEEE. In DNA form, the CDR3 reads TGTGCCAGCAGCTGGGACAGCTCCTATGGCTACACCTTC. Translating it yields CASSWDSSYGYTF. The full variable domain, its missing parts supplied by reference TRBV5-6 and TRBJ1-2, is DAGVTQSPTHLIKTRGQQVTLRCSPKSGHDTVSWYQQALGQGPQFIFQYYEEEERQRGNFPDRFSGHQFPNYSSELNVNALLLGDSALYLCASSWDSSYGYTFGSGTRLTVV.

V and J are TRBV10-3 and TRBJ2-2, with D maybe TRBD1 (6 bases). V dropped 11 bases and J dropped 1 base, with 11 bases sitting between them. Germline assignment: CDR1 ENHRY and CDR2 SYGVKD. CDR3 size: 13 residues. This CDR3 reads CASVTGNTGELFF. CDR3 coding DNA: TGTGCCTCCGTGACAGGGAACACCGGGGAGCTGTTTTTT.

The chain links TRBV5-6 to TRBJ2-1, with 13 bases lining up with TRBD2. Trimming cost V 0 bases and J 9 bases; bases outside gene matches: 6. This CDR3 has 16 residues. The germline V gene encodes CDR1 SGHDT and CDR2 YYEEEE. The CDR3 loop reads CASSLGTSGSIGEQFF. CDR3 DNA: TGTGCCAGCAGCTTGGGGACTAGCGGGAGCATCGGTGAGCAGTTCTTC.

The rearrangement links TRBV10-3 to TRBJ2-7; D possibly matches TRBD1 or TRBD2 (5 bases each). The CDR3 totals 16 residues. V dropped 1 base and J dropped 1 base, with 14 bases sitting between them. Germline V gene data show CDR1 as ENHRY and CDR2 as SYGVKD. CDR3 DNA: TGTGCCATCAGTGAGTGGGGGAATCCTTATTCCTACGAGCAGTACTTC. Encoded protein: CAISEWGNPYSYEQYF.

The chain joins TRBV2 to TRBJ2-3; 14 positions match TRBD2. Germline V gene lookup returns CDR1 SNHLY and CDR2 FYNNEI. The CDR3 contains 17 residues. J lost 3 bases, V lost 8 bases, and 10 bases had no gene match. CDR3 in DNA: TGTGCCAGCGGGGGGACTAGCGGGAGTCTTAGTACAGATACGCAGTATTTT. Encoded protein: CASGGTSGSLSTDTQYF.

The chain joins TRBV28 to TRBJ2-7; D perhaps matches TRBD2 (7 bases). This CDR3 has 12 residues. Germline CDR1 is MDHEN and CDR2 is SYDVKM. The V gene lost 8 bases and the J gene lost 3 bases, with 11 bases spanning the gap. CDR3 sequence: CASGGAVYEQYF. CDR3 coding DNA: TGTGCCAGCGGGGGGGCGGTCTACGAGCAGTACTTC.

CDR3 nucleotides: TGCGCCAGCAGCTCCGAAGGACTAGGAGGGAACGTTCAGTACTTC. Its translation is CASSSEGLGGNVQYF. The gene calls are TRBV5-1 and TRBJ2-4; 7 nucleotides agree with TRBD2. Trimming removed 3 bases from V and 11 bases from J; junction bases left unmatched: 14. The CDR3 loop spans 15 amino acids. The germline gives CDR1 SGHRS, CDR2 YFSETQ. The full variable domain, with the rest looked up from reference TRBV5-1 and TRBJ2-4, is KAGVTQTPRYLIKTRGQQVTLSCSPISGHRSVSWYQQTPGQGLQFLFEYFSETQRNKGNFPGRFSGRQFSNSRSEMNVSTLELGDSALYLCASSSEGLGGNVQYFGAGTRLSVL.

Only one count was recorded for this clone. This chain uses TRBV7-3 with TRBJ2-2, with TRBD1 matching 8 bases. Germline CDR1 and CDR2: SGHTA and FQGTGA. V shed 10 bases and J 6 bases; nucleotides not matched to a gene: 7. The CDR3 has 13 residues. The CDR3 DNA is TGTGCCACCCAGCTACAGGGGGCCGGGGAGCTGTTTTTT. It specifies CATQLQGAGELFF. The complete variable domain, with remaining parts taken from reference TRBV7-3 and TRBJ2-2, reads GAGVSQTPSNKVTEKGKYVELRCDPISGHTALYWYRQSLGQGPEFLIYFQGTGAADDSGLPNDRFFAVRPEGSVSTLKIQRTERGDSAVYLCATQLQGAGELFFGEGSRLTVL.

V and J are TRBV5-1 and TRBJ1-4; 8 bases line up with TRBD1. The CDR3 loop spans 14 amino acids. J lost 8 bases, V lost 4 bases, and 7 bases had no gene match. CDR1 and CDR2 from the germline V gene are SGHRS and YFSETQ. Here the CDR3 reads CASSTGTGGEKLFF. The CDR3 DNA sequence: TGCGCCAGCAGCACCGGGACAGGAGGAGAAAAACTGTTTTTT.

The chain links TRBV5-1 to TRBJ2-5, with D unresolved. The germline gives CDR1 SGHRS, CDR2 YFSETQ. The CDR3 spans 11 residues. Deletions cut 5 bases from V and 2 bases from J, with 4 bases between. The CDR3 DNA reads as TGCGCCAGCAGGGGACAAGAGACCCAGTACTTC. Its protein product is CASRGQETQYF.

CDR3 DNA sequence: TGTGCAAGTCGCTTACCCAAACTCGACGGGAGCCGATCTAATGAAAAACTGTTTTTT. The encoded protein is CASRLPKLDGSRSNEKLFF. The V gene is TRBV12-2, the J gene TRBJ1-4. TRBV12-2 is a known pseudogene. CDR3 length equals 19 residues.

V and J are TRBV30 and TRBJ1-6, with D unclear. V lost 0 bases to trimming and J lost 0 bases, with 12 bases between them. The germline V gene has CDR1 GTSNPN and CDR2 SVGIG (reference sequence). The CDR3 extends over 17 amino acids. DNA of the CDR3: TGTGCCTGGAGTGTATGGCTCCTCAGCTCCTATAATTCACCCCTCCACTTT. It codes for CAWSVWLLSSYNSPLHF.

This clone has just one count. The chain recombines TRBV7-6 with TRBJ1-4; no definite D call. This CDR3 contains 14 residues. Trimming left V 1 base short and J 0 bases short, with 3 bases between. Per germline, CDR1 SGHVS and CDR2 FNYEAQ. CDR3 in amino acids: CASSLGATNEKLFF. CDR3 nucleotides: TGTGCCAGCAGCTTAGGGGCAACTAATGAAAAACTGTTTTTT.

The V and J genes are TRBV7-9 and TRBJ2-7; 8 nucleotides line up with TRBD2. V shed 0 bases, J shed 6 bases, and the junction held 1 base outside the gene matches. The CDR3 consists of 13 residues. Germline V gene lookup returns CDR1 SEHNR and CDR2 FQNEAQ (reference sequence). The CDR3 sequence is CASSLAREVEQYF. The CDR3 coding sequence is TGTGCCAGCAGCTTAGCGCGGGAGGTCGAGCAGTACTTC.

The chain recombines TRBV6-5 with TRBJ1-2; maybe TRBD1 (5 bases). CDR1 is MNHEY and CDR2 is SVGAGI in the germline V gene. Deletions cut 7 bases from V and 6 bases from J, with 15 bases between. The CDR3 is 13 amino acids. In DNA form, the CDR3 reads TGTGCCAGCACCCCGTTTCAGGGACATGGCTACACCTTC. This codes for CASTPFQGHGYTF.

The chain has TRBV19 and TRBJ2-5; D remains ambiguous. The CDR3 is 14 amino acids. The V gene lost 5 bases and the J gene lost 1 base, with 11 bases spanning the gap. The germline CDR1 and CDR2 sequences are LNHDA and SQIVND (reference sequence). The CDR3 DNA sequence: TGTGCCAGTAGTTACGGGCCAGTCCAAGAGACCCAGTACTTC. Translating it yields CASSYGPVQETQYF.

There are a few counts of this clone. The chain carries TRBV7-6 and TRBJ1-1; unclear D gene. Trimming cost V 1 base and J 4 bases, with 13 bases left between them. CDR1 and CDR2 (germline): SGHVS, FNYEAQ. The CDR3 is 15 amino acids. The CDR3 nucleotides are TGTGCCAGCAGCTTAGTTACCGGGAGGTTCACTGAAGCTTTCTTT. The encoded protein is CASSLVTGRFTEAFF.

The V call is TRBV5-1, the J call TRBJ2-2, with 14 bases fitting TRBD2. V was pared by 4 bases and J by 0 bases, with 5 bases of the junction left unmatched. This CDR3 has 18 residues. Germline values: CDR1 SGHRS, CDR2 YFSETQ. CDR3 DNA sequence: TGCGCCAGCAGCAGACTAGCGGGGGGGAGGTCGAACACCGGGGAGCTGTTTTTT. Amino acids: CASSRLAGGRSNTGELFF.

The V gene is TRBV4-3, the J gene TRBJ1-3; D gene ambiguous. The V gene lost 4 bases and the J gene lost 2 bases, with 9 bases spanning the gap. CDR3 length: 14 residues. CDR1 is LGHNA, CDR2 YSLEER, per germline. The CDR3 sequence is CASSPWRTGNTIYF. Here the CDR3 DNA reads TGCGCCAGCAGCCCCTGGCGGACTGGAAACACCATATATTTT.

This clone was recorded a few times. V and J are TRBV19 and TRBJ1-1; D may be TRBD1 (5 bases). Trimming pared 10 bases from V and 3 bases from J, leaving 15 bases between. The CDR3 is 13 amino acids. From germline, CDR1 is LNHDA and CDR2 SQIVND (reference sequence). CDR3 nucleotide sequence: TGTGCCACCTCGAGGACAAAGGACACTGAAGCTTTCTTT. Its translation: CATSRTKDTEAFF.

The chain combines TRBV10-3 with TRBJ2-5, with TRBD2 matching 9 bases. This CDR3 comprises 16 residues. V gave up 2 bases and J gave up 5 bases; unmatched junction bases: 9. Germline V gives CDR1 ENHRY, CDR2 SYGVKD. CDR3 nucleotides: TGTGCCATCAGTGAGGCTAGGGCGGGGGGGTGGGAGACCCAGTACTTC. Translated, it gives CAISEARAGGWETQYF.

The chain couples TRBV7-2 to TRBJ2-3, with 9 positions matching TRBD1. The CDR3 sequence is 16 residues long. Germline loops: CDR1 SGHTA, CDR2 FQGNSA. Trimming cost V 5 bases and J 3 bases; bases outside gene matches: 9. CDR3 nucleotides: TGTGCCAGCAGCCAGCGAAGGGACAGGGCGACAGATACGCAGTATTTT. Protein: CASSQRRDRATDTQYF.

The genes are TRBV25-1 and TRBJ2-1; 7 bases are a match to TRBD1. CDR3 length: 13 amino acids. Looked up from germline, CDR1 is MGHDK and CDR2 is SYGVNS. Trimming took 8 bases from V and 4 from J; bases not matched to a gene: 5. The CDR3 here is CASEGDRYNEQFF. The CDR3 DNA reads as TGTGCCAGCGAGGGGGACAGATACAATGAGCAGTTCTTC.

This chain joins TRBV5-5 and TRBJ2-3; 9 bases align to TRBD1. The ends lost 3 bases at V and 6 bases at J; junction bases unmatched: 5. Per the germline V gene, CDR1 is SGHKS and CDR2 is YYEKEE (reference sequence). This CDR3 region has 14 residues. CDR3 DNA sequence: TGTGCCAGCAGCTCTGGACAGGGGAGGGATACGCAGTATTTT. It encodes CASSSGQGRDTQYF.

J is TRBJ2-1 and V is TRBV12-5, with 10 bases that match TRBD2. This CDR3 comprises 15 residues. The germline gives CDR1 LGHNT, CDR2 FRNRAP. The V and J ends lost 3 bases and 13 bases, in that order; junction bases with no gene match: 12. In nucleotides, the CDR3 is TGTGCTAGTGGTTTTGAGCGGGAGGGGGGTCAAATCCAGTTCTTC. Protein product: CASGFEREGGQIQFF. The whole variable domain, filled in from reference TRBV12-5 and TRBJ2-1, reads DARVTQTPRHKVTEMGQEVTMRCQPILGHNTVFWYRQTMMQGLELLAYFRNRAPLDDSGMPKDRFSAEMPDATLATLKIQPSEPRDSAVYFCASGFEREGGQIQFFGPGTRLTVL.

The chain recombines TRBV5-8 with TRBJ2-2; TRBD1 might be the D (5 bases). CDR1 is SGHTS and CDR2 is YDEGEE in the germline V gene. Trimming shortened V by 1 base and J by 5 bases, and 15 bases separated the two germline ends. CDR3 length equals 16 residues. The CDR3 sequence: CASSLRGTGLTGELFF. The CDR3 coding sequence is TGTGCCAGCAGCTTGCGAGGTACAGGTCTTACCGGGGAGCTGTTTTTT.